A selection of T cell receptor beta chains follows, all from one sample in a study of molecular identifiers for immune sequencing clone quantification. TCRdb re-called the PCR reads through MiXCR, storing one row per CDR3 protein. The data show around 300,000 distinct CDR3 sequences, with roughly 24% seen just once and about 0.71% held by the top ten. The sample comprised naive CD8+ T cells from blood, with Jurkat cell RNA spiked in. The receptors were sampled from a human donor in good health. Some libraries in this study had Jurkat cell RNA spiked in. The CDR3 runs from the conserved cysteine through the conserved F or W. The order of the fields is J gene, V gene, CDR3 protein.

TRBJ2-7 TRBV7-9 CASSLGWTEEQYF
TRBJ2-3 TRBV7-3 CASSSPRITSGAAADTQYF
TRBJ2-7 TRBV11-2 CASSFYGYYEQYF
TRBJ1-3 TRBV4-2 CASSQDPPAGTGAGNTIYF
TRBJ2-2 TRBV6-2/TRBV6-3 CASSYGTAGELFF
TRBJ2-5 TRBV6-5 CASSYSRLAGEETQYF
TRBJ2-7 TRBV6-6 CASSYGGGSYEQYF
TRBJ2-1 TRBV28 CASSLTRGLYYQFF
TRBJ1-1 TRBV13 CASSSRPGTEAFF
TRBJ2-3 TRBV7-2 CASSLAKSVAGSTDTQYF
TRBJ1-2 TRBV19 CASSPETGGVSYGYTF
TRBJ2-1 TRBV11-2 CASSLDPGQGNNEQFF
TRBJ1-3 TRBV28 CASSFVGGSGNTIYF
TRBJ2-1 TRBV12-3/TRBV12-4 CASSLLGGGYNEQFF
TRBJ2-3 TRBV4-3 CASSQVPGVSADTQCF
TRBJ2-5 TRBV18 CASSPLDREEPQYF
TRBJ2-7 TRBV4-2 CASSITGTSDYEQYF
TRBJ1-5 TRBV27 CASSLLMGPPPHF
TRBJ1-2 TRBV20-1 CSARIGGGTGRRNYGYTF
TRBJ1-5 TRBV6-2/TRBV6-3 CASRTADRERQPQHF
TRBJ2-3 TRBV11-2 CASSPTGTTTDTQYF
TRBJ2-5 TRBV14 CASSPGLAGVKTQYF
TRBJ2-1 TRBV24-1 CATSAEWGEQSF
TRBJ2-3 TRBV28 CASSFPVGLAGGPVGTDTQYF
TRBJ2-2 TRBV6-5 CASSYGPNTGELFF
TRBJ2-7 TRBV20-1 CSARVASGRGYEQYF
TRBJ2-7 TRBV6-2/TRBV6-3 CASSGFSTEQYF
TRBJ2-7 TRBV11-2 CASSLDLGAYEQCF
TRBJ1-1 TRBV4-1 CASSPRTGTEAFF
TRBJ2-7 TRBV19 CASSAAGQGSYEQYF
TRBJ2-2 TRBV19 CASSIQPTGELFF
TRBJ1-3 TRBV4-3 CASSPGAGQGNTIYF
TRBJ1-1 TRBV28 CASSQTITGGRTDAFF
TRBJ2-3 TRBV5-1 CASSLVSNTDTQYF
TRBJ2-3 TRBV6-6 CASSYYRGGASTDTQYF
TRBJ2-3 TRBV10-2 CASSELGFTDTQYF
TRBJ2-3 TRBV7-9 CASSLGTSGGHTDTQYF
TRBJ1-3 TRBV5-1 CASSLAEHSGNTIYF
TRBJ1-1 TRBV6-2/TRBV6-3 CASSYGRGIPEAFF
TRBJ2-5 TRBV29-1 CSVVPWEDREETQYF
TRBJ1-1 TRBV27 CASSHRGIGTEAFF
TRBJ2-7 TRBV10-3 CAISESVNSYEQYF
TRBJ2-1 TRBV11-2 CASSLGDFSYNEQFF
TRBJ2-6 TRBV28 CASSLRRGQGLLSGANVLTF
TRBJ2-7 TRBV14 CASSPHGERGYEQYF
TRBJ1-1 TRBV6-6 CASSYSIERMNTEAFF